This TCR beta chain derives from a study of response to subunit inactivated influenza vaccine. Study observations and caveats: Only a handful of new T cells, the authors suggested, are recruited with each seasonal influenza vaccination.

Details on this clonotype: Its antigen is as yet unknown.

There are 14 residues in the CDR3. V was trimmed by 6 bases and J by 2 bases, leaving 10 bases between them. TCRdb called the RT-PCR reads again in MiXCR, with one record for every CDR3 protein. Of about 700,000 distinct CDR3 sequences listed, 14% are singletons. The chain has TRBV23-1 and TRBJ2-2; the D gene is possibly TRBD1 (5 bases). TRBV23-1 is flagged as an ORF with uncertain function. The clonotype originates from a man aged 45-60 years who received an inactivated influenza vaccine. Here the sequenced sample was PBMCs from blood, taken roughly 2 weeks before vaccination. The CDR3 DNA reads as TGCGCCAGCAGGGCCGGACAAAACACCGGGGAGCTGTTTTTT. It yields the protein CASRAGQNTGELFF.